These 17 T cell receptor beta chains were sequenced from one sample in a study of T cell responses to AZD1222 COVID-19 vaccine. Data came from immunoSEQ multiplex PCR; TCRdb stores just in-frame clones and leaves some out. The sample has over 100,000 clones; over 90% are singletons. The source was peripheral blood, collected on day 0 of AZD1222 vaccination. The receptor set was obtained from an adult in good health.

This chain links TRBV2 with TRBJ2-1; 8 bases agree with TRBD1. Germline CDR1 and CDR2: SNHLY and FYNNEI. The CDR3 has 13 amino acids. The V and J ends lost 10 bases and 3 bases, in that order; junction bases with no gene match: 5. In DNA form, the CDR3 reads TGTGCCACCGGGACAGGTAACTACAATGAGCAGTTCTTC. Protein: CATGTGNYNEQFF.

The chain uses TRBV7-2 and TRBJ2-1, with 7 bases aligning to TRBD1. The V and J ends lost 3 bases and 2 bases, in that order; junction bases with no gene match: 1. The CDR3 covers 14 residues. Germline CDR1 SGHTA, CDR2 FQGNSA. The CDR3 spells CASSFDRAYNEQFF. In nucleotides, the CDR3 is TGTGCCAGCAGCTTTGACAGGGCCTACAATGAGCAGTTCTTC.

J is TRBJ2-5 and V is TRBV3-1 (or the pseudogene TRBV3-2); D ambiguous. The ends were cut back, 4 bases at V and 4 bases at J, with 22 bases in the middle. Per germline, CDR1 LGHDT and CDR2 YNNKEL (reference sequence). The CDR3 is 17 residues long. This chain's CDR3 is CASSPSPGGLVGETQYF. The CDR3 region has the DNA TGTGCCAGCAGCCCGTCTCCGGGTGGGCTTGTAGGAGAGACCCAGTACTTC.

CDR3 sequence: CANRFRVDNEQFF. The CDR3 DNA sequence: TGTGCCAACAGATTCAGGGTCGACAATGAGCAGTTCTTC. The chain combines TRBV2 with TRBJ2-1, with D perhaps TRBD1 (5 bases). V was shortened by 10 bases and J by 5 bases, with 15 bases between the two germline ends. Germline V CDR1 and CDR2: SNHLY, FYNNEI. The CDR3 loop spans 13 amino acids. The whole variable domain, filled in from reference TRBV2 and TRBJ2-1, reads EPEVTQTPSHQVTQMGQEVILRCVPISNHLYFYWYRQILGQKVEFLVSFYNNEISEKSEIFDDQFSVERPDGSNFTLKIRSTKLEDSAMYFCANRFRVDNEQFFGPGTRLTVL.

The chain links TRBV11-2 to TRBJ1-4; D gene unclear. The germline gives CDR1 SGHAT, CDR2 FQNNGV. V lost 5 bases, J lost 0 bases, and 13 bases lay in between. The CDR3 spans 16 residues. The CDR3 region is CASSPREGATNEKLFF. In DNA, the CDR3 is TGTGCCAGCAGCCCCCGGGAGGGCGCAACTAATGAAAAACTGTTTTTT.

The chain employs TRBV27 and TRBJ2-1, with 7 nucleotides matching TRBD2. From germline, CDR1 is MNHEY and CDR2 SMNVEV (reference sequence). Trimming removed 4 bases from V and 1 base from J; junction bases left unmatched: 7. The CDR3 runs to 16 residues. The CDR3 DNA is TGTGCCAGCAGTTCCTCTAGCGGAGGTTCCTACAATGAGCAGTTCTTC. This translates into CASSSSSGGSYNEQFF.

This sequence joins TRBV7-2 and TRBJ1-1; 8 nucleotides match TRBD1. Germline CDR1 reads SGHTA; CDR2 reads FQGNSA. The CDR3 length is 15 residues. V was pared by 4 bases and J by 7 bases, with 11 bases of the junction left unmatched. The CDR3 loop is CASSYLSAGGIEAFF. The DNA for the CDR3 is TGTGCCAGCAGCTATCTCAGTGCAGGGGGCATTGAAGCTTTCTTT.

The chain couples TRBV20-1 to TRBJ1-5, with D unclear. CDR1 and CDR2 from the germline V gene are DFQATT and SNEGSKA (reference sequence). The CDR3 covers 13 residues. Trimming removed 3 bases from V and 2 bases from J, with 8 bases in between. CDR3 in DNA: TGCAGTGCTAGTCGGCCAGGCAATCAGCCCCAGCATTTT. Its protein is CSASRPGNQPQHF.

This clone was observed a single time. V gene TRBV2 combines with J gene TRBJ2-1; either TRBD1 or TRBD2 may fit D (5 bases each). Between the trimmed V and J ends, which lost 7 bases and 0 bases, there was a span of 10 bases. This CDR3 is built from 14 residues. Per germline, CDR1 SNHLY and CDR2 FYNNEI. This CDR3 is CASKGESSYNEQFF. In DNA, the CDR3 is TGTGCCAGCAAAGGGGAGAGCTCCTACAATGAGCAGTTCTTC.

The gene calls are TRBV6-2 or TRBV6-3 and TRBJ1-1, with D maybe TRBD1 (5 bases). Germline-derived CDR1 and CDR2 are MNHEY and SVGEGT. Trimming cost V 5 bases and J 6 bases, with 7 bases left between them. The CDR3 consists of 11 residues. DNA for the CDR3: TGTGCCAGCAGTCAGGGTGCTGAAGCTTTCTTT. Protein sequence: CASSQGAEAFF.

V usage is TRBV9 and J usage is TRBJ2-3; D is unclear. Trimming cost V 4 bases and J 0 bases, with 12 bases left between them. This CDR3 comprises 15 residues. Germline values: CDR1 SGDLS, CDR2 YYNGEE. CDR3: CASSPSARSTDTQYF. CDR3 nucleotides: TGTGCCAGCAGCCCCTCTGCGCGGAGCACAGATACGCAGTATTTT.

The chain employs TRBV28 and TRBJ2-5; TRBD1 agrees at 9 bases. Germline V gene lookup returns CDR1 MDHEN and CDR2 SYDVKM. There are 15 residues in the CDR3. The junction had 2 bases not matched to a gene; V was cut back by 2 bases and J by 1 base. CDR3 nucleotides: TGTGCCAGCAGTTTAAGGGGACAGGGCCAAGAGACCCAGTACTTC. Translation: CASSLRGQGQETQYF.

The V and J genes are TRBV5-1 and TRBJ1-1, with D unresolved. The ends were cut back, 0 bases at V and 4 bases at J, with 10 bases in the middle. This CDR3 spans 14 amino acids. The V gene's germline CDR1 is SGHRS and CDR2 YFSETQ. CDR3 DNA: TGCGCCAGCAGCTTGGCCCGGTTAGGCACTGAAGCTTTCTTT. Residues: CASSLARLGTEAFF.

V usage is TRBV10-3 and J usage is TRBJ2-7; TRBD1 matches at 8 bases. CDR1 is ENHRY and CDR2 is SYGVKD in the germline V gene. CDR3 length: 19 amino acids. The V and J ends lost 3 bases and 6 bases, in that order; junction bases with no gene match: 22. For the CDR3, the DNA is TGTGCCATCAGTGATCCTGGACAGGGCCTCACATCCGTTCCGGTCGAGCAGTACTTC. The encoded protein is CAISDPGQGLTSVPVEQYF.

The V gene is TRBV7-9, the J gene TRBJ2-2; the match to TRBD2 covers 9 bases. CDR1 is SEHNR, CDR2 FQNEAQ, per germline (reference sequence). The CDR3 consists of 15 residues. Trimming cost V 7 bases and J 1 base; bases outside gene matches: 4. The CDR3 DNA follows: TGTGCCAGCACGAGACTAGCGGAGAACACCGGGGAGCTGTTTTTT. Translated, it gives CASTRLAENTGELFF.

J is TRBJ2-7 and V is TRBV7-2; 11 bases agree with TRBD1. Germline values: CDR1 SGHTA, CDR2 FQGNSA. This CDR3 is 17 amino acids long. V shed 2 bases and J 9 bases; nucleotides not matched to a gene: 15. CDR3 DNA sequence: TGTGCCAGCAGCTTATCCTCCCGGTCGGACAGGGGGCAGGGGCAGTACTTC. Translation: CASSLSSRSDRGQGQYF.

The genes are TRBV7-9 and TRBJ2-2, with unresolved D. The CDR3 is 14 residues long. V lost 1 base and J lost 4, with 7 bases in between. From germline, CDR1 is SEHNR and CDR2 FQNEAQ (reference sequence). Here the CDR3 reads CASSLGQITGELFF. The CDR3 DNA reads TGTGCCAGCAGCTTAGGTCAGATCACCGGGGAGCTGTTTTTT.